The TCR beta chain under discussion was sequenced for a study of CD8 T cells in Susac syndrome. Reverse transcription used roughly 0.5 to 1 ug RNA and random hexamers. The method of amplification for TCR beta CDR3 was immunoSEQ multiplex PCR, covering 54 Vbeta and 13 Jbeta. TCRdb reprocessed the immunoSEQ multiplex PCR reads with MiXCR, giving one entry per CDR3 protein. The repertoire consists of 100,000 to 150,000 distinct CDR3 sequences, with about 96% occurring once and the leading ten covering around 0.12%. The CDR3 has 13 residues. CDR1 is SQVTM, CDR2 ANQGSEA, per germline. The V gene end was trimmed by 4 bases and the J gene end by 2 bases; junction bases not matched to a gene: 3. Sequencing of TCR beta covered CD8+ and CD4+ T cells obtained from blood. The individuals used as controls were healthy donors who had been matched for both age and sex.

This sequence originates from a human donor in good health. This chain links TRBV29-1 with TRBJ2-3; 7 bases fit TRBD1. Sample: CD4+ T cells from PBMCs. This chain's CDR3 is CSVAQGTTDTQYF. CDR3 DNA sequence: TGCAGCGTTGCACAGGGGACCACAGATACGCAGTATTTT.